This T cell receptor beta chain was recovered during a study of T cell responses to AZD1222 COVID-19 vaccine. Study outcomes and limitations: Two AZD1222 administrations were followed by greater Spike-specific TCR breadth and depth. Across the whole spike, CD4 TCRs peaked at regions 160-218 and 743-854.

The protocol was immunoSEQ multiplex PCR, while the TCRdb copy is restricted to in-frame clones and leaves out a portion. The table has 90,000 to 150,000 clones, approximately 92% seen once. Notes on this clone: What it binds is not known.

This CDR3 contains 15 residues. With 4 bases clipped from V and 5 bases from J, the junction kept 5 bases outside the gene matches. Germline V gene lookup returns CDR1 SGHDT and CDR2 YYEEEE. The receptor was derived from an adult who received the MenACWY meningococcal vaccine as a control. The V call is TRBV5-6, the J call TRBJ2-1; 11 bases map to TRBD2. Sample: peripheral blood, taken 28 days after the second dose of the MenACWY control vaccine. CDR3 sequence reads: CASSRPSGRNNEQFF. As DNA, the CDR3 is TGTGCCAGCAGCCGTCCTAGCGGGAGGAACAATGAGCAGTTCTTC. Full variable domain (outside the CDR3, taken from reference TRBV5-6 and TRBJ2-1): DAGVTQSPTHLIKTRGQQVTLRCSPKSGHDTVSWYQQALGQGPQFIFQYYEEEERQRGNFPDRFSGHQFPNYSSELNVNALLLGDSALYLCASSRPSGRNNEQFFGPGTRLTVL.